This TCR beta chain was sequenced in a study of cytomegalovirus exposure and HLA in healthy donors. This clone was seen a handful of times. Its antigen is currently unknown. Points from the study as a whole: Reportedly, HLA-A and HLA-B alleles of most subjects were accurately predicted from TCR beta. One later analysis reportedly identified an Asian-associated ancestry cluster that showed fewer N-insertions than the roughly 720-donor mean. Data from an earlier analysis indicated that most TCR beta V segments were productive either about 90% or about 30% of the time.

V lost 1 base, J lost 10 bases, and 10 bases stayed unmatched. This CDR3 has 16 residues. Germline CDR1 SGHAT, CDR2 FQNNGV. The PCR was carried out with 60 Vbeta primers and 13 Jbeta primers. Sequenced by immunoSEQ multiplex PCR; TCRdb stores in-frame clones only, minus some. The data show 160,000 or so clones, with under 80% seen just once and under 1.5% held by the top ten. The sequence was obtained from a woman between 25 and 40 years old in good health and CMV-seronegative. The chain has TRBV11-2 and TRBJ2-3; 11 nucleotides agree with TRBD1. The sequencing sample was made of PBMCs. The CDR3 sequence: CASSLVRGQGATAQYF. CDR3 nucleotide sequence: TGTGCCAGCAGCTTAGTGCGCGGACAGGGGGCTACGGCGCAGTATTTT.